This TCR beta chain was sequenced in a study of cytomegalovirus exposure and HLA in healthy donors. Germline CDR1 GTSNPN, CDR2 SVGIG (reference sequence). There are 13 residues in the CDR3. PCR employed 60 Vbeta and 13 Jbeta primers. Sequencing used immunoSEQ multiplex PCR; TCRdb keeps in-frame clones, though not all of them. The data hold 85,000 to 100,000 clones, with about 77% observed a single time. The sample was PBMCs. The sequence derives from a man aged 35 to 55 in good health and CMV-seronegative. The rearrangement joins TRBV30 to TRBJ2-5, with 9 bases lining up with TRBD1. The tail of the sequence fits TRBJ2-7 better, so the J call may be wrong. CDR3 nucleotide sequence: TGTGCCTGGAGTTCCACAGGGGGCCGCGAGCAGTACTTC. This codes for CAWSSTGGREQYF.